The clone carrying this T cell receptor (beta chain) was detected only a few times. Antigen specificity is unknown. 60 Vbeta and 13 Jbeta primers were used in PCR. Produced via immunoSEQ multiplex PCR; TCRdb's table is partial and in-frame only. Of roughly 130,000 clones in the sample, more than 8% are singletons; the top ten hold 5.5%. The data originate from a study of cytomegalovirus exposure and HLA in healthy donors. This CDR3 is built from 14 residues. V was cut by 1 base and J by 2 bases, with 6 bases left in between. CDR1 and CDR2 (germline): SGHVS, FNYEAQ. Broader study findings: Earlier analysis looked at TCR beta V segments, and most were productive about 90% or about 30% of the time.

The specimen was PBMCs. The sequence came from a man aged 40-50 years in good health and CMV-seronegative. This chain joins TRBV7-6 and TRBJ2-1; D perhaps matches TRBD1 (5 bases). CDR3 loop: CASSLEGAYNEQFF. The CDR3 coding sequence is TGTGCCAGCAGCTTAGAAGGGGCCTACAATGAGCAGTTCTTC.